The sequence of this T cell receptor beta chain was determined in a study of blood T cell repertoires in COVID-19. Across the study: COVID-19 samples, acute and convalescent, were from the United States, Italy and Spain.

The ends were cut back, 5 bases at V and 2 bases at J, with 6 bases in the middle. The CDR3 has 12 amino acids. Germline-derived CDR1 and CDR2 are MDHEN and SYDVKM. Measured with immunoSEQ multiplex PCR; TCRdb has only the in-frame clones, and not every one. The repertoire includes fewer than 350,000 clones, roughly 85% of them detected once, and under 2% sits in the top ten. Clinical history as reported by participants underpinned cohort assignment. This chain links TRBV28 with TRBJ1-2; no firm D call. The sequence was obtained from a woman between 25 and 40 years old who had been exposed to COVID-19. The sequencing sample was made of PBMCs or T cells enriched from blood (not recorded which). The CDR3 sequence is CASSPLNYGYTF. For the CDR3, the DNA is TGTGCCAGCAGTCCCCTCAACTATGGCTACACCTTC.